This T cell receptor beta chain was sequenced in a study of response to subunit inactivated influenza vaccine (dated by TCRdb to 2016 to 2019). Background for the entire study: Deep quantitative profiling of the T cell receptor repertoire was used in the study to follow responses to a trivalent subunit inactivated influenza vaccine. General findings and caveats noted by the study authors: The authors proposed that each seasonal influenza vaccination may bring in only a limited number of new T cells.

Trimming removed 5 bases from V and 1 base from J, leaving 14 bases between the germline ends. The germline V gene gives CDR1 as MDHEN and CDR2 as SYDVKM. The CDR3 has 15 amino acids, counting the end cysteine and phenylalanine. The DNA shown is the 45-base CDR3, in frame from base 1. This clonotype was detected a few times. The antigen it recognizes is unknown. Per-nucleotide qualities are absent, and no much larger clonotype sits a single base away. The method behind the library was RT-PCR. The sequencer listed for this sample is Illumina HiSeq 2500. TCRdb passed the public sequencing reads through fastp at Q25 and MiXCR, retaining productive beta sequences. When rows share a CDR3 protein, they turn into one entry using the most common DNA and genes. The sample includes 530,000 or so distinct CDR3 sequences, with 25% observed a single time. Around 2% of the sample is taken by the ten largest.

Sequences were derived from CD4+ T cells sorted from PBMCs, sampled approximately 5 days after vaccination. This sequence uses TRBV28 and TRBJ1-1; the D gene lacks a confident call. The clonotype comes from a man between 45 and 60 years old who received an inactivated influenza vaccine. Donor details come from another sample of the same person, matched by shared clones. The DNA sequence is as follows: TGTGCCAGCAGTCCGCCCGCGCGGGCGAACACTGAAGCTTTCTTT. This gives the protein CASSPPARANTEAFF.